This TCR beta chain was obtained from a study of blood T cell repertoires in COVID-19 (TCRdb year 2020). The study in broad terms: The collaborator samples originated in the United States, Italy and Spain and spanned the acute and convalescent phases of COVID-19. The material from the prospective study consisted of cDNA or gDNA derived from T cells, B-cell-depleted T cells, or PBMCs. Subjects who had been exposed to COVID-19, were actively infected with it, or had recovered from it provided the deeply sampled blood TCRbeta repertoires that made up the dataset. A freely available public database, intended as a resource for researchers studying the immune response to SARS-CoV-2, is where the repertoires were released. The samples were drawn from the first 160 participants of the ongoing ImmuneRACE study and from some 1,300 subjects provided by 6 global collaborators. Nearly every sample came with metadata listing a de-identified subject ID, COVID-19 status, age in years and sex. Where available, HLA class I and class II types were taken from metadata supplied by the sample provider and were not determined by assay-based typing.

TCRbeta CDR3 regions were amplified from genomic DNA using the immunoSEQ Assay, a bias-controlled multiplex PCR. Per the source publication's procedure: The number of nucleated cells in each sample was estimated from the amplification of reference gene primers within the assay. Sequence reads were collapsed and filtered to measure the absolute abundance of every unique TCRbeta CDR3 rearrangement. Productive Simpson clonality was computed per sample as the square root of Simpson's diversity index over productive rearrangements. TCRdb holds this immuneACCESS table with in-frame rearrangements only. Some clones are missing; in checked studies, unresolved V genes explain under half, and the rest has no known cause. Clone size and V and J calls were adopted from that table, with D and trimming inferred from the DNA. This sample lists approximately 200,000 clones; about 80% were detected once. The ten largest clones represent about 2.3% of the sample.

Summary of the overall study and its limitations: The amount of clinical and demographic metadata varied by source and participant and was provided uncurated.

In this sample, this clone turned up a few times. Which antigen it targets is not known. The record has no base qualities; no much larger clone is one base away. Each collaborating institution followed its own protocols to collect whole blood in K2EDTA tubes. For TCRbeta analysis, collaborator samples were shipped as frozen whole blood, as isolated PBMCs, or as DNA extracted from either sample type. Sequencing input: peripheral blood. This clonotype originated in a woman between 55 and 75 years old with acute or convalescent COVID-19.

At the DNA level, the sequence is TGTGCCAGCAGTGAACGCCCGGGGACTCTAGGGAGAAACACCATATATTTT. This codes for CASSERPGTLGRNTIYF. The chain is encoded by TRBV6-1 joined to TRBJ1-3; D gene: possibly TRBD1, on 5 matching bases. Inclusive of the bounding cysteine and phenylalanine, the CDR3 is 17 residues long. Left in the record is the CDR3 DNA by itself, 51 bases read in frame from the first base. Reading the germline V gene gives CDR1 MNHNS and CDR2 SASEGT. Trimming costs V 2 bases and J 5 bases, and their ends lie 19 bases apart.